This T cell receptor (beta chain) was observed in a study of shared clonotypes between healthy human individuals. Data came from immunoSEQ multiplex PCR; TCRdb stores just in-frame clones and leaves some out. The sample shows a few million clones, 90% to 95% of them seen only once. The germline CDR1 and CDR2 sequences are SGHAT and FQNNGV. Trimming removed 1 base from V and 3 bases from J; junction bases left unmatched: 5. The CDR3 runs 16 residues. The receptor's source is a man younger than 35 in good health. Some clones in this sample may be carry-over from other donors' samples. The chain recombines TRBV11-2 with TRBJ2-2, with 7 bases identical to TRBD1. Sequencing was carried out using naive CD4+ T cells from PBMCs. The subset denotes: CD45RA+ positively selected. The CDR3 region is CASSLVGRGYTGELFF. In nucleotides, the CDR3 is TGTGCCAGCAGCTTAGTGGGCAGGGGGTACACCGGGGAGCTGTTTTTT.